The 14 T cell receptor beta chains given below trace back to one sample, sequenced in a study of control samples from healthy donors and cancer patients (dated by TCRdb to 2019 to 2021). Preparation of the library involved the immunoSEQ multiplex PCR assay. Here the immuneACCESS table is served through TCRdb, limited to in-frame sequences with V and J called. Missing clones are a known gap in these copies; in checked studies unresolved V genes cover under half, and the rest lacks a known reason. This sample holds 120,000 or so clones; 92% were observed only once. Jointly, the top ten make up approximately 0.57% of the sample. The sequenced material came from PBMCs. These receptors all stem from an elderly man with head and neck cancer.

V is TRBV18 and J is TRBJ1-1; D remains unclear. V lost 2 bases to trimming and J lost 1 base, with 8 bases between them. The CDR3 contains 14 residues. Germline lookup yields CDR1 KGHSH and CDR2 LQKENI. The CDR3 sequence is CASSPMGSNTEAFF. CDR3 in DNA: TGTGCCAGCTCACCAATGGGTTCGAACACTGAAGCTTTCTTT.

This clone has only one observation. V is TRBV6-5 and J is TRBJ1-2; the D is unclear. The CDR3 runs to 13 residues. Germline V gene lookup returns CDR1 MNHEY and CDR2 SVGAGI. Trimming shortened V by 7 bases and J by 2 bases, and 11 bases separated the two germline ends. DNA of the CDR3: TGTGCCAGCACCCCAGGCATAAACTATGGCTACACCTTC. Translated, it gives CASTPGINYGYTF.

The rearrangement joins TRBV3-1 (or the pseudogene TRBV3-2) to TRBJ2-5; D uncertain. The CDR3 is made up of 11 amino acids. From germline, CDR1 is LGHDT and CDR2 YNNKEL (reference sequence). Trimming took 4 bases from V and 9 from J, leaving 9 bases between them. In DNA, the CDR3 is TGTGCCAGCAGCCGTCGGATGGCCCAGTACTTC. It specifies CASSRRMAQYF.

The V gene is TRBV29-1, the J gene TRBJ1-3; D is perhaps TRBD1 (6 bases). Trimming took off 4 bases at V and 9 bases at J, with 19 bases between the two ends. CDR1 and CDR2 from the germline V gene are SQVTM and ANQGSEA. This CDR3 has 14 residues. DNA of the CDR3: TGCAGCGTTGTTTGGGCCGGGGGGCCCGGCACCATATATTTT. As protein: CSVVWAGGPGTIYF.

Turning to this clone: Compared with germline, one end of the junction differs, possibly owing to a read error. The chain joins TRBV11-2 to TRBJ2-7, with unresolved D. In germline, CDR1 is SGHAT, CDR2 FQNNGV. The CDR3 spans 12 residues. Here the CDR3 reads CASSRTSTKPFF. The DNA of the CDR3 is TGTGCCAGCAGCCGCACGTCAACTAAGCCATTCTTC.

V usage is TRBV6-5 and J usage is TRBJ1-3, with TRBD1 identical over 9 bases. Germline V gene sequence: CDR1 MNHEY, CDR2 SVGAGI. The CDR3 spans 15 residues. The V gene end was trimmed by 0 bases and the J gene end by 6 bases; junction bases not matched to a gene: 3. CDR3 in DNA: TGTGCCAGCAGTTACTCCGGGACAGGGCTAAACACCATATATTTT. It is translated as CASSYSGTGLNTIYF.

The genes are TRBV6-6 and TRBJ2-7; D is possibly TRBD2 (7 bases). V was trimmed by 5 bases and J by 3 bases, leaving 23 bases between them. CDR1 is MNHNY and CDR2 is SVGAGI in the germline V gene (reference sequence). CDR3 length: 17 amino acids. CDR3 amino acids: CASSRGASQIVIYEQYF. CDR3 nucleotide sequence: TGTGCCAGCAGTCGGGGGGCGTCCCAAATCGTTATCTACGAGCAGTACTTC.

The chain employs TRBV12-3 or TRBV12-4 and TRBJ1-2; D is ambiguous. This CDR3 has 13 amino acids. The V end lost 6 bases, the J end lost 4 bases, and 12 bases lay between the germline ends. Here the CDR3 DNA reads TGTGCCAGCAGCCCTCTCCCGGGCTATGGCTACACCTTC. As protein: CASSPLPGYGYTF.

The chain is built from TRBV18 and TRBJ1-2; 9 bases align to TRBD1. The CDR3 spans 14 residues. V was pared by 4 bases and J by 5 bases, with 5 bases of the junction left unmatched. Per the germline V gene, CDR1 is KGHSH and CDR2 is LQKENI. CDR3 amino acids: CASSQGGTGYGYTF. The CDR3 coding sequence is TGTGCCAGCTCACAGGGCGGGACAGGGTATGGCTACACCTTC.

This chain connects TRBV14 to TRBJ2-4; a weak D match, TRBD2 (5 bases). Per the germline V gene, CDR1 is SGHDN and CDR2 is FVKESK. Trimming removed 4 bases from V and 0 bases from J, with 13 bases in between. The CDR3 sequence is 16 residues long. CDR3 loop: CASSPTRQLAKNIQYF. The CDR3 DNA reads TGTGCCAGCAGCCCAACTAGACAACTAGCCAAAAACATTCAGTACTTC.

The genes are TRBV19 and TRBJ2-3, with 10 nucleotides matching TRBD2. J gave up 0 bases and V 3 bases, and 3 bases lay outside the gene matches. The CDR3 consists of 16 residues. Germline values: CDR1 LNHDA, CDR2 SQIVND (reference sequence). The CDR3 region has the DNA TGTGCCAGTAGTATTAGGACTAGCGGAAGCACAGATACGCAGTATTTT. Its protein product is CASSIRTSGSTDTQYF.

This chain links TRBV29-1 with TRBJ1-5, with D possibly TRBD1 on 5 matching bases. The CDR3 extends over 14 amino acids. The germline V and J ends were trimmed by 5 bases and 0 bases, with 11 bases remaining between them. CDR1 is SQVTM, CDR2 ANQGSEA, per germline. CDR3 nucleotide sequence: TGCAGCGTTAGGGAGACAGATAGCAATCAGCCCCAGCATTTT. Translated: CSVRETDSNQPQHF.

The table lists this clone with a few counts. V is TRBV7-2 and J is TRBJ1-2; D call uncertain. The CDR3 runs 15 residues. V gave up 1 base and J gave up 5 bases, with 14 bases separating them. CDR1 is SGHTA and CDR2 is FQGNSA in the germline V gene. The CDR3, as DNA: TGTGCCAGCAGCTTAGATAGGCGGCCTCAATATGGCTACACCTTC. It is translated as CASSLDRRPQYGYTF.

The chain recombines TRBV6-4 with TRBJ2-1, with 14 bases matching TRBD2. Trimming cost V 4 bases and J 11 bases; bases outside gene matches: 7. CDR1 is MRHNA, CDR2 SNTAGT, per germline. The CDR3 extends over 15 amino acids. CDR3 residues: CASSASGTSGGQQFF. The CDR3, as DNA: TGTGCCAGCAGTGCCTCCGGGACTAGCGGGGGCCAGCAGTTCTTC.